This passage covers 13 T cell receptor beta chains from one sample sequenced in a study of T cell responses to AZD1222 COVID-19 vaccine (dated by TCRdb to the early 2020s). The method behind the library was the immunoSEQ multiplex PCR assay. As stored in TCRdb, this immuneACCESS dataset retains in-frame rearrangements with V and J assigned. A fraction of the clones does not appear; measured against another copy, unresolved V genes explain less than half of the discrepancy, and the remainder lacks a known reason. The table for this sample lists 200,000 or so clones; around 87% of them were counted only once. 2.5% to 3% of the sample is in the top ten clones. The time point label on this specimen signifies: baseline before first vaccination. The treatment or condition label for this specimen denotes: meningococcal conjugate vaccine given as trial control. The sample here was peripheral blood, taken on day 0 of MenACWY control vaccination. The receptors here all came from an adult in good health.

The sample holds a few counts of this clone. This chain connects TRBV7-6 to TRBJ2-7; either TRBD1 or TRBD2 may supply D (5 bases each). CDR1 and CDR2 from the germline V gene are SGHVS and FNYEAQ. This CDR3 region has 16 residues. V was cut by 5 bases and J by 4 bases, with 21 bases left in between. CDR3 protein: CASSPQWGGRAYEQYF. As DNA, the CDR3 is TGTGCCAGCAGCCCCCAGTGGGGCGGGCGAGCGTACGAGCAGTACTTC.

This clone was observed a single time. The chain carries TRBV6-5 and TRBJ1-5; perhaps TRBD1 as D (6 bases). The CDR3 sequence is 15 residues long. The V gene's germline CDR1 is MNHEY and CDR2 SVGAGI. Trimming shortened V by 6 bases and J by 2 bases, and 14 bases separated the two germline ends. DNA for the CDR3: TGTGCCAGCAGCCCACAGGGTATAGGCAATCAGCCCCAGCATTTT. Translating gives CASSPQGIGNQPQHF.

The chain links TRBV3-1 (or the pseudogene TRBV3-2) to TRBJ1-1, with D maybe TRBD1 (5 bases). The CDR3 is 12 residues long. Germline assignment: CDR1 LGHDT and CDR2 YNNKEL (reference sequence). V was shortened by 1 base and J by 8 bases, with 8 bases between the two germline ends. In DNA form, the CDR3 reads TGTGCCAGCAGCCAAGCCGGGACGGAAGCTTTCTTT. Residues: CASSQAGTEAFF.

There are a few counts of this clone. CDR3 in DNA: TGTGCCAGCAGAAAATACACCGGGGAGCTGTTTTTT. This encodes CASRKYTGELFF. The genes are TRBV6-5 and TRBJ2-2; unclear D gene. The V end was cut by 6 bases, the J end by 3 bases, with 5 bases between. The germline gives CDR1 MNHEY, CDR2 SVGAGI. This CDR3 contains 12 residues.

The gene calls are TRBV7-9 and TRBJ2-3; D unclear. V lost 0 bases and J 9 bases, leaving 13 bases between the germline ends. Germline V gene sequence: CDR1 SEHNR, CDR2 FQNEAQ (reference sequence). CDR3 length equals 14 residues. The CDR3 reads CASSLAGSLNTQYF. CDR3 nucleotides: TGTGCCAGCAGCTTAGCGGGATCCCTGAACACGCAGTATTTT.

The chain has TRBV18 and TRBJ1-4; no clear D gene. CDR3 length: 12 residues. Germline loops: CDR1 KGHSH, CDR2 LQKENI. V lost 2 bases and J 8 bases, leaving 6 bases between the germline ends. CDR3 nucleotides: TGTGCCAGCTCACCAGGGAAGGAAAAACTGTTTTTT. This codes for CASSPGKEKLFF.

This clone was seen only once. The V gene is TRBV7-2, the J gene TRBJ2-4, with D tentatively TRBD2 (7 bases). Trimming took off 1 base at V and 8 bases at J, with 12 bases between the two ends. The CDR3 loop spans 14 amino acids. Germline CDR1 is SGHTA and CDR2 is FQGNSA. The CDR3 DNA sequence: TGTGCCAGCAGCTTAGTTGGGGGGGCTGACATTCAGTACTTC. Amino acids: CASSLVGGADIQYF.

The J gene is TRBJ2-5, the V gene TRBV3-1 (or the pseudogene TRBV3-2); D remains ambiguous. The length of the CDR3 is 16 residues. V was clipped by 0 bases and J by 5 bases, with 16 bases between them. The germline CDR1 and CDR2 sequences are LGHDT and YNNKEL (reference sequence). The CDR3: CASSQDLGSRWETQYF. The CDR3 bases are TGTGCCAGCAGCCAAGATTTGGGCAGCAGATGGGAGACCCAGTACTTC.

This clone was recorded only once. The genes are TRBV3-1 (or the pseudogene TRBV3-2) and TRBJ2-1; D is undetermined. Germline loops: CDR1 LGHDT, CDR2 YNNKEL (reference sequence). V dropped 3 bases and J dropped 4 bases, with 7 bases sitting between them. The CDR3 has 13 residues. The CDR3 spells CASSQTSYNEQFF. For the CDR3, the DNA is TGTGCCAGCAGCCAGACTTCTTACAATGAGCAGTTCTTC.

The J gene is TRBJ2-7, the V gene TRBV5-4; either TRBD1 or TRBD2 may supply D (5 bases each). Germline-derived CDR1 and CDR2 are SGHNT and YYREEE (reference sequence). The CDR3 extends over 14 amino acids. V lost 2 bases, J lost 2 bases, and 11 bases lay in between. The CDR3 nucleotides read TGTGCCAGCAGCTTATGGGACGGAACCTACGAGCAGTACTTC. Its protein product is CASSLWDGTYEQYF.

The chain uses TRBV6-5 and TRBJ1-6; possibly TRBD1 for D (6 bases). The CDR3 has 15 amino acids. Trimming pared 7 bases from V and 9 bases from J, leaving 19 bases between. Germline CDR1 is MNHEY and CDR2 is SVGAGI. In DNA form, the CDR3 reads TGTGCCAGCACTCCGAAGGGGGTTCAACCTTCACCCCTCCACTTT. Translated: CASTPKGVQPSPLHF.

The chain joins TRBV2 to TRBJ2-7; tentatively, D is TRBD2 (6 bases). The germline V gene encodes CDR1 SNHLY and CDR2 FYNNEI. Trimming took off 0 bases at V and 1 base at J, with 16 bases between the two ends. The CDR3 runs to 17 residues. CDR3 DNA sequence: TGTGCCAGCAGTGAAGCTTCAAGACTAGGGAGTTCCTACGAGCAGTACTTC. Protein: CASSEASRLGSSYEQYF.

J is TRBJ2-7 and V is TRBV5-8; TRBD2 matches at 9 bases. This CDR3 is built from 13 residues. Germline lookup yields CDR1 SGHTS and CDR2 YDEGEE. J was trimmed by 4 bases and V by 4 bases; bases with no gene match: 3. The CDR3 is CASSKSGGYEQYF. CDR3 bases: TGTGCCAGCAGCAAAAGCGGGGGGTACGAGCAGTACTTC. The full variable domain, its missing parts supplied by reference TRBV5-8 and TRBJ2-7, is EAGVTQSPTHLIKTRGQQATLRCSPISGHTSVYWYQQALGLGLQFLLWYDEGEERNRGNFPPRFSGRQFPNYSSELNVNALELEDSALYLCASSKSGGYEQYFGPGTRLTVT.